This TCR beta chain was profiled in a study of vaccination effects on CD4 cells after COVID-19. Whole-study context: Sampling occurred a median 72 days post second dose, range 14 to 241. Study-level results: Cross-reaction with common cold coronaviruses was seen in only 1 of 255 vaccine-induced clones from healthy vaccinees. Long after vaccination, the clones induced by infection and by vaccine shrank markedly in size.

This table comes from immunoSEQ multiplex PCR, and its TCRdb copy is limited to in-frame clones, with some not included. The table lists about 59,000 clones, about 73% of them singletons. On this clone itself: What it recognizes is unknown.

The ViraFEST assay expanded antigen-specific CD4+ T cells with viral peptide pools before sequencing. A roughly 10-day culture period preceded the isolation of CD4+ T cells. Participants were vaccinated with two doses of either the BNT162b2 or mRNA-1273 vaccine. CDR3 length: 16 amino acids. Trimming removed 6 bases at V and 1 base at J, with 18 bases between. The germline V gene has CDR1 KGHSH and CDR2 LQKENI. The receptor was derived from a human donor who received a COVID-19 vaccine. The V gene is TRBV18, the J gene TRBJ1-2; the D gene is possibly TRBD1 (5 bases). Sequenced here: CD4+ T cells from PBMCs cultured with HCoV-OC43 spike peptides, sampled after COVID-19 vaccination. Regarding subset: HCoV-OC43 spike overlapping peptide pool stimulation. CDR3 coding DNA: TGTGCCAGCTCTCCCGCGCGGGGGAGCGGTAACTATGGCTACACCTTC. This gives the protein CASSPARGSGNYGYTF.